One sample yielded the 22 T cell receptor beta chains listed below, sequenced in a study of T-cell reconstitution after alpha-beta-depleted transplantation in children. Unique molecular identifiers were used to barcode this TCRbeta library. One entry per CDR3 protein, called by TCRdb with MiXCR from the PCR reads. The data show 200,000 to 250,000 distinct CDR3 sequences, approximately 10% seen once. The specimen was PBMCs, collected before TCRalphabeta/CD19-depleted stem cell transplant. The origin of the receptors is a child younger than two with acute myeloid leukemia, due to receive a stem cell transplant.

In its sample, this clonotype was seen a few times. The chain uses TRBV5-1 and TRBJ2-5; no definite D call. The V end lost 4 bases, the J end lost 4 bases, and 11 bases lay between the germline ends. Germline V gene sequence: CDR1 SGHRS, CDR2 YFSETQ. The CDR3 covers 13 residues. The CDR3 sequence is CASSPQVRETQYF. For the CDR3, the DNA is TGCGCCAGCAGCCCCCAGGTTCGAGAGACCCAGTACTTC. Full variable domain (rest looked up from reference TRBV5-1 and TRBJ2-5): KAGVTQTPRYLIKTRGQQVTLSCSPISGHRSVSWYQQTPGQGLQFLFEYFSETQRNKGNFPGRFSGRQFSNSRSEMNVSTLELGDSALYLCASSPQVRETQYFGPGTRLLVL.

This clonotype was observed many times. CDR3 sequence: CASSAGRAGEQFF. The DNA for the CDR3 is TGTGCCAGTAGTGCCGGGAGGGCGGGTGAGCAGTTCTTC. The chain couples TRBV19 to TRBJ2-1, with 8 nucleotides matching TRBD2. The CDR3 is made up of 13 amino acids. J gave up 9 bases and V 5 bases, and 6 bases lay outside the gene matches. Germline assignment: CDR1 LNHDA and CDR2 SQIVND (reference sequence). Full variable domain (missing parts from reference TRBV19 and TRBJ2-1): DGGITQSPKYLFRKEGQNVTLSCEQNLNHDAMYWYRQDPGQGLRLIYYSQIVNDFQKGDIAEGYSVSREKKESFPLTVTSAQKNPTAFYLCASSAGRAGEQFFGPGTRLTVL.

This clonotype showed up many times. V and J are TRBV12-3 or TRBV12-4 and TRBJ2-7; TRBD2 aligns across 8 bases. With V trimmed by 7 bases and J by 3 bases, 8 bases remained unmatched. The CDR3 is 14 residues long. CDR3 loop: CASTPTGGLYEQYF. In DNA form, the CDR3 reads TGTGCCAGCACTCCCACGGGGGGGCTCTACGAGCAGTACTTC.

The table lists this clonotype with a few counts. The chain couples TRBV29-1 to TRBJ1-5; D is unresolved. Germline values: CDR1 SQVTM, CDR2 ANQGSEA. CDR3 length: 13 amino acids. Trimming cost V 4 bases and J 5 bases, with 12 bases left between them. The CDR3 reads CSVVTREDQPQHF. The DNA of the CDR3 is TGCAGCGTTGTGACTCGTGAGGATCAGCCCCAGCATTTT.

This clonotype was seen ten or more times. V is TRBV25-1 and J is TRBJ2-1; D remains unclear. From germline, CDR1 is MGHDK and CDR2 SYGVNS. The CDR3 loop spans 15 amino acids. The V end was cut by 3 bases, the J end by 5 bases, with 14 bases between. The CDR3 sequence: CASSDAQDQDNEQFF. CDR3 bases: TGTGCCAGCAGTGACGCACAAGACCAGGACAATGAGCAGTTCTTC.

The count of this clonotype is one. Relative to the germline gene, one junction end is altered; a read error may explain this. J is TRBJ2-7 and V is TRBV7-9, with TRBD2 matching 7 bases. The CDR3 spans 16 residues. Germline CDR1 reads SEHNR; CDR2 reads FQNEAQ (reference sequence). In DNA, the CDR3 is TGTGCCATCAGCTCATTCGGGGACTATCTTGTCTACGAGCAGTACTTC. Its translation: CAISSFGDYLVYEQYF.

There are many counts of this clonotype. The CDR3: CASSLAVAQNTGELFF. CDR3 DNA sequence: TGCGCCAGCAGCTTGGCCGTAGCACAGAACACCGGGGAGCTGTTTTTT. The V and J genes are TRBV5-1 and TRBJ2-2; D not certain. This CDR3 has 16 amino acids. Trimming shortened V by 0 bases and J by 1 base, and 10 bases separated the two germline ends. Per the germline V gene, CDR1 is SGHRS and CDR2 is YFSETQ. The full variable domain, its missing parts supplied by reference TRBV5-1 and TRBJ2-2, is KAGVTQTPRYLIKTRGQQVTLSCSPISGHRSVSWYQQTPGQGLQFLFEYFSETQRNKGNFPGRFSGRQFSNSRSEMNVSTLELGDSALYLCASSLAVAQNTGELFFGEGSRLTVL.

The rearrangement links TRBV7-6 to TRBJ1-4, with TRBD1 identical over 7 bases. Trimming at V came to 8 bases and at J to 3 bases, leaving 3 bases not matched to a gene. This CDR3 contains 13 residues. Germline lookup yields CDR1 SGHVS and CDR2 FNYEAQ. CDR3 bases: TGTGCCAGCGGGACAGTTTCTAATGAAAAACTGTTTTTT. The encoded protein is CASGTVSNEKLFF.

Regarding this clonotype: Given a much more abundant clone one base away, this may be a read error. The chain carries TRBV12-3 or TRBV12-4 and TRBJ1-2; maybe TRBD1 (5 bases). This CDR3 is built from 13 residues. CDR3 DNA: TGTGCCTGCAGTTTGGGGCGGACGGATGGCTACACCTTC. It specifies CACSLGRTDGYTF.

This clonotype was seen repeatedly, ten times or more. This chain links TRBV3-1 with TRBJ2-1, with TRBD2 matching 9 bases. V lost 5 bases, J lost 4 bases, and 9 bases stayed unmatched. Germline-derived CDR1 and CDR2 are LGHDT and YNNKEL (reference sequence). CDR3 length: 16 residues. This CDR3 reads CASSGWAGGPYNEQFF. CDR3 coding DNA: TGTGCCAGCAGCGGCTGGGCGGGAGGGCCTTACAATGAGCAGTTCTTC.

This clonotype was detected ten times or more. This chain joins TRBV28 and TRBJ2-1, with TRBD2 identical over 11 bases. The CDR3 loop spans 15 amino acids. Trimming took 5 bases from V and 3 from J; bases not matched to a gene: 3. The germline V gene has CDR1 MDHEN and CDR2 SYDVKM. Here the CDR3 DNA reads TGTGCCAGCAGTGAGGGACTAGCGGTCTACAATGAGCAGTTCTTC. This translates into CASSEGLAVYNEQFF.

The chain carries TRBV11-1 and TRBJ2-1; the D gene could be TRBD1 or TRBD2 (5 bases each). V was trimmed by 3 bases and J by 7 bases, leaving 10 bases between them. Germline CDR1 and CDR2: SGHAT and FQDESV (reference sequence). The CDR3 is 13 amino acids. CDR3 region: CASSLRGHNEQFF. The CDR3 nucleotides are TGTGCCAGCAGCTTGAGGGGTCATAATGAGCAGTTCTTC.

In the case of this clonotype: This may be a read error, as it is one base from a much larger clone. V gene TRBV5-4 combines with J gene TRBJ2-3; no definite D call. The CDR3 runs 15 residues. Germline CDR1 reads SGHNT; CDR2 reads YYREEE (reference sequence). The CDR3 region has the DNA TGTGCCGGCAGCCCACCGCCACCGAGCACAGATACGCAGTATTTT. Residues: CAGSPPPPSTDTQYF.

There are many counts of this clonotype. As DNA, the CDR3 is TGCGCCAGCAGTCGGCTAGCGGGAAGGGGAGGAGATACGCAGTATTTT. Its protein product is CASSRLAGRGGDTQYF. This chain uses TRBV10-2 with TRBJ2-3, with TRBD2 matching over 9 bases. The junction had 11 bases not matched to a gene; V was cut back by 5 bases and J by 5 bases. In germline, CDR1 is WSHSY, CDR2 SAAADI. This CDR3 contains 16 residues.

This clonotype was observed at least ten times. This chain joins TRBV29-1 and TRBJ2-7; D unresolved. The CDR3 has 14 residues. Per germline, CDR1 SQVTM and CDR2 ANQGSEA. V was trimmed by 6 bases and J by 0 bases, leaving 15 bases between them. The CDR3 DNA reads as TGCAGCGTCTCCTCATTGGTTAGCTCCTACGAGCAGTACTTC. It specifies CSVSSLVSSYEQYF.

The chain links TRBV5-1 to TRBJ2-7; the D gene is possibly TRBD1 (7 bases). Trimming took 6 bases from V and 0 from J, leaving 13 bases between them. CDR1 is SGHRS, CDR2 YFSETQ, per germline. This CDR3 contains 14 residues. Written as DNA, the CDR3 is TGCGCCAGCATGGAGGGGACAGTCTCCTACGAGCAGTACTTC. Its translation: CASMEGTVSYEQYF.

This clonotype was observed many times. This rearrangement joins TRBV4-2 to TRBJ2-2, with 10 bases identical to TRBD1. Trimming took 4 bases from V and 3 from J; bases not matched to a gene: 5. Germline values: CDR1 LGHNA, CDR2 YNFKEQ. The CDR3 is 16 residues long. CDR3 residues: CASSPTGGWDTGELFF. The CDR3 DNA reads as TGTGCCAGCAGCCCGACAGGGGGCTGGGACACCGGGGAGCTGTTTTTT.

This clonotype was recorded a few times. The genes are TRBV28 and TRBJ2-5; D might be TRBD1 or TRBD2, each matching 5 bases. The CDR3 is made up of 14 amino acids. The V gene's germline CDR1 is MDHEN and CDR2 SYDVKM. Trimming cost V 3 bases and J 4 bases, with 12 bases left between them. The CDR3 DNA reads as TGTGCCAGCAGTTTGGTGGGGGTGGGAGAGACCCAGTACTTC. This sequence encodes CASSLVGVGETQYF.

This rearrangement joins TRBV20-1 to TRBJ1-1; D ambiguous. The V end was cut by 6 bases, the J end by 8 bases, with 13 bases between. Per germline, CDR1 DFQATT and CDR2 SNEGSKA (reference sequence). The CDR3 spans 11 residues. The CDR3 sequence is CSALGVREAFF. The CDR3 nucleotides are TGCAGTGCCCTCGGGGTTCGCGAAGCTTTCTTT.

This clonotype was seen repeatedly, ten times or more. The rearrangement links TRBV5-1 to TRBJ2-3; 15 bases are a match to TRBD2. Germline V gene data show CDR1 as SGHRS and CDR2 as YFSETQ. The CDR3 has 18 amino acids. V lost 6 bases, J lost 0 bases, and 8 bases stayed unmatched. In nucleotides, the CDR3 is TGCGCCAGCAATTCAGGACTAGCGGGGGGGTTTAGCACAGATACGCAGTATTTT. The encoded protein is CASNSGLAGGFSTDTQYF.

This clonotype was recorded at least ten times. The CDR3 nucleotides read TGTGCCACCCGACAGGGACGGCTAGAGACCCAGTACTTC. Encoded protein: CATRQGRLETQYF. The rearrangement uses TRBV28 and TRBJ2-5; 7 bases are shared with TRBD1. CDR1 MDHEN and CDR2 SYDVKM come from the germline V gene. Trimming took 10 bases from V and 4 from J; bases not matched to a gene: 9. The CDR3 sequence is 13 residues long.

The chain has TRBV12-3 or TRBV12-4 and TRBJ2-5, with a possible D match to TRBD2 (6 bases). This CDR3 comprises 15 residues. Between the trimmed V and J ends, which lost 3 bases and 4 bases, there was a span of 15 bases. The CDR3 DNA sequence: TGTGCCAGCAGTTTGGAGGGTGGGGGAATAGAGACCCAGTACTTC. It is translated as CASSLEGGGIETQYF.